This T cell receptor (beta chain) came from a study of blood T cell repertoires in COVID-19. About the research overall: Nucleic acid was either cDNA or gDNA, and it came from T cells, B-cell-depleted T cells, or PBMCs.

Assay used: immunoSEQ multiplex PCR; TCRdb lists only in-frame clones, some missing. The repertoire holds about 230,000 clones, approximately 87% seen once, with just over 2.5% in the top ten. This clone was recorded only once. Germline-derived CDR1 and CDR2 are GTSNPN and SVGIG (reference sequence). V shed 0 bases and J shed 1 base, with 4 bases lying between them. CDR3 length: 13 amino acids. This sequence joins TRBV30 and TRBJ1-3; D gene uncertain. Material for sequencing was peripheral blood. This sequence originates from a woman aged 70-85 years with active or convalescent COVID-19. CDR3 in DNA: TGTGCCTGGAGTGTGCAGTCTGGAAACACCATATATTTT. It translates to CAWSVQSGNTIYF.